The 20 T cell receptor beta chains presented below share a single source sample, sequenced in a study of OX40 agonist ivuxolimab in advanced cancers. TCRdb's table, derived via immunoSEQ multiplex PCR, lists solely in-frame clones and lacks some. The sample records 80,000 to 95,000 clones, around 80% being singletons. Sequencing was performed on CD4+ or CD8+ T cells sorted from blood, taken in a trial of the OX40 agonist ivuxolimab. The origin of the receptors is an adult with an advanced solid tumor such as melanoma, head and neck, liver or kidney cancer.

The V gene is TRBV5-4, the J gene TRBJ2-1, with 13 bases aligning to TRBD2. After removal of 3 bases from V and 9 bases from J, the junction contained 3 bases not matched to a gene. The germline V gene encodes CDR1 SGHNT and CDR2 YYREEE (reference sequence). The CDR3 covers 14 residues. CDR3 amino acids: CASSSGTSGAEQFF. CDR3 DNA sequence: TGTGCCAGCAGCTCCGGGACTAGCGGGGCTGAGCAGTTCTTC.

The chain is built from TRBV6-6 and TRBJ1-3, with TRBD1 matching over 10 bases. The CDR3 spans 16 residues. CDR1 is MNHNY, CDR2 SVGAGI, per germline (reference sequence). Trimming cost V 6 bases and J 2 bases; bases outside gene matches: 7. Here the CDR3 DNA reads TGTGCCAGCAGCCGGGACAGGGGCAGCGCTGGAAACACCATATATTTT. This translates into CASSRDRGSAGNTIYF.

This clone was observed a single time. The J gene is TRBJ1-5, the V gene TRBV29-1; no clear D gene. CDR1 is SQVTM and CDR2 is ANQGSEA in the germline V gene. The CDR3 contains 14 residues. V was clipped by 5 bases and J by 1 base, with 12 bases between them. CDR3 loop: CSVRQDGSNQPQHF. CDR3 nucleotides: TGCAGCGTTCGTCAGGACGGAAGCAATCAGCCCCAGCATTTT.

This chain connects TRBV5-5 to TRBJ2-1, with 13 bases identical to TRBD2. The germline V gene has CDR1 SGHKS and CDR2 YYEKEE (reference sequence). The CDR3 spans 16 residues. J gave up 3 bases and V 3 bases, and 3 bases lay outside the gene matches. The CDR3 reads CASSSGLAGSYNEQFF. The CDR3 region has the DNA TGTGCCAGCAGCTCGGGACTAGCGGGGAGCTACAATGAGCAGTTCTTC. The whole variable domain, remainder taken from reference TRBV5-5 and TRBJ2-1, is DAGVTQSPTHLIKTRGQQVTLRCSPISGHKSVSWYQQVLGQGPQFIFQYYEKEERGRGNFPDRFSARQFPNYSSELNVNALLLGDSALYLCASSSGLAGSYNEQFFGPGTRLTVL.

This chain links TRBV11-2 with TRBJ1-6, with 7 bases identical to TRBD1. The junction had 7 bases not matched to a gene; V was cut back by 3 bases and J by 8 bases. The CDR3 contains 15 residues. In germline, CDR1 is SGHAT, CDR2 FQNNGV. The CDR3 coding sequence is TGTGCCAGCAGCTTCCGATCCGGGACAGATTCACCCCTCCACTTT. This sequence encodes CASSFRSGTDSPLHF.

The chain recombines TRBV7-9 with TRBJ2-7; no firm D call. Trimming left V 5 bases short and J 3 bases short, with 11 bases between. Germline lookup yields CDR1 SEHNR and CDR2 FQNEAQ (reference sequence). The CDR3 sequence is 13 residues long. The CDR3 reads CASSPTPDYEQYF. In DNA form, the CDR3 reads TGTGCCAGCAGCCCAACCCCGGACTACGAGCAGTACTTC.

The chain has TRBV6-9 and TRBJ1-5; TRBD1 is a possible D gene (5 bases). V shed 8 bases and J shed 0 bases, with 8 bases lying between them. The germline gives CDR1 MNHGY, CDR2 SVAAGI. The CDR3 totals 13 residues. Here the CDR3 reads CASGAYSNQPQHF. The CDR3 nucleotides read TGTGCCAGCGGGGCGTATAGCAATCAGCCCCAGCATTTT.

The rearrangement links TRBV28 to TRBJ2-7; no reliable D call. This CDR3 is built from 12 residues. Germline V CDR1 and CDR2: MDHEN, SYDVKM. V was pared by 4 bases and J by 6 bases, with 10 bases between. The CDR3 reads CASSSETFEQYF. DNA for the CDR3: TGTGCCAGCAGTTCAGAGACATTCGAGCAGTACTTC.

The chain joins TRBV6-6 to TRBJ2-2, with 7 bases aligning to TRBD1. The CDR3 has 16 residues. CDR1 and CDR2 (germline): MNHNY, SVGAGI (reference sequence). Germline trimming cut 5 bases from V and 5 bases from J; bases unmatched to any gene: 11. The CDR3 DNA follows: TGTGCCAGCAGTCACTGGGGGACAGCCCTAACCGGGGAGCTGTTTTTT. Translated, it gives CASSHWGTALTGELFF.

This CDR3 is CASSARLAWEQFF. DNA of the CDR3: TGCGCCAGCAGCGCCCGACTAGCCTGGGAGCAGTTCTTC. This chain links TRBV5-1 with TRBJ2-1; 7 bases agree with TRBD2. J was trimmed by 10 bases and V by 4 bases; bases with no gene match: 8. CDR3 length: 13 residues. Germline loops: CDR1 SGHRS, CDR2 YFSETQ.

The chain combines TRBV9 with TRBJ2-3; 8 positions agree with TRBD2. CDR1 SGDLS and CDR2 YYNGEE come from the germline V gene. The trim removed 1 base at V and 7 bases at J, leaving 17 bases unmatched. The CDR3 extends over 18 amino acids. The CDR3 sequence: CASSVIAGAGGIANTQYF. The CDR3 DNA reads TGTGCCAGCAGCGTAATTGCTGGGGCGGGGGGCATTGCAAATACGCAGTATTTT.

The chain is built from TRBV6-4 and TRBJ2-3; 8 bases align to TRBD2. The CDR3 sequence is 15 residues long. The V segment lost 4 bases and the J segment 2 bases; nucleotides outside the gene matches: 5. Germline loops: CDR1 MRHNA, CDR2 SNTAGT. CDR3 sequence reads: CASSAARGVTDTQYF. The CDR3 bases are TGTGCCAGCAGTGCAGCGCGGGGGGTCACAGATACGCAGTATTTT.

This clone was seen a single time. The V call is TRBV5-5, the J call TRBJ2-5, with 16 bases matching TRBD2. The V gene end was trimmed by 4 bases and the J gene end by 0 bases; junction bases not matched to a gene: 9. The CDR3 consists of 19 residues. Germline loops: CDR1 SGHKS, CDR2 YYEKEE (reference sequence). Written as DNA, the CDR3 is TGTGCCAGCAGCCCCGGGACTAGCGGGGGGGCCCAATACCAAGAGACCCAGTACTTC. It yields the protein CASSPGTSGGAQYQETQYF. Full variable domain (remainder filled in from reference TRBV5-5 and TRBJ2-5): DAGVTQSPTHLIKTRGQQVTLRCSPISGHKSVSWYQQVLGQGPQFIFQYYEKEERGRGNFPDRFSARQFPNYSSELNVNALLLGDSALYLCASSPGTSGGAQYQETQYFGPGTRLLVL.

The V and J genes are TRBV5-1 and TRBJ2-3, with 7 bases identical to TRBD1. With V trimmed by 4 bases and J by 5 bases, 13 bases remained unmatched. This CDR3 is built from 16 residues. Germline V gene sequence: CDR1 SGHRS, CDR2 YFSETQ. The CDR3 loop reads CASSAAGTAQLDTQYF. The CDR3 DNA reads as TGCGCCAGCAGCGCAGCCGGGACAGCCCAACTAGATACGCAGTATTTT.

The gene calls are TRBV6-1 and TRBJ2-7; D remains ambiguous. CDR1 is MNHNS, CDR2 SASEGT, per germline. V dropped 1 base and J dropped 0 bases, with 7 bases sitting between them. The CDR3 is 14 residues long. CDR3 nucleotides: TGTGCCAGCAGTGAAGTATGGAACTCCTACGAGCAGTACTTC. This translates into CASSEVWNSYEQYF.

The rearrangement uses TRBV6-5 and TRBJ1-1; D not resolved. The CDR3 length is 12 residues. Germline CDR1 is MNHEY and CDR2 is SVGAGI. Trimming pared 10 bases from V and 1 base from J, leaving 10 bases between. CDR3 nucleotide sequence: TGTGCCACCATCCAGCCGAACACTGAAGCTTTCTTT. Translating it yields CATIQPNTEAFF.

CDR3 nucleotide sequence: TGTGCCAGCAGTGAGAGTAGCGGGGGGTACTCCTACGAGCAGTACTTC. As protein: CASSESSGGYSYEQYF. This chain joins TRBV28 and TRBJ2-7, with 10 bases identical to TRBD2. The CDR3 length is 16 residues. The germline V gene encodes CDR1 MDHEN and CDR2 SYDVKM. The junction had 7 bases not matched to a gene; V was cut back by 5 bases and J by 0 bases.

DNA for the CDR3: TGTGCCAGCAGTAGGGACAGGGGGGGAACCGGGGAGCTGTTTTTT. Translating it yields CASSRDRGGTGELFF. V gene TRBV6-5 combines with J gene TRBJ2-2, with 11 bases fitting TRBD1. This CDR3 comprises 15 residues. CDR1 is MNHEY, CDR2 SVGAGI, per germline. Trimming at V came to 5 bases and at J to 5 bases, leaving 4 bases not matched to a gene.

Here the CDR3 reads CASSRGTEINPQHF. The DNA for the CDR3 is TGCGCCAGCAGCAGGGGGACCGAAATCAATCCCCAGCATTTT. The gene calls are TRBV10-2 and TRBJ1-5; 7 positions match TRBD1. The V and J ends lost 6 bases and 10 bases, in that order; junction bases with no gene match: 12. Germline V CDR1 and CDR2: WSHSY, SAAADI. CDR3 length: 14 amino acids.

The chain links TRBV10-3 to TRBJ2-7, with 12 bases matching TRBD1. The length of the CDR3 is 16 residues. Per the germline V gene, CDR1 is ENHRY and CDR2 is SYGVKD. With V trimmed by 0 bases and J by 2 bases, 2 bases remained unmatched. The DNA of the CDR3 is TGTGCCATCAGTGAGTCGGGGACAGGGGGCACCTACGAGCAGTACTTC. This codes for CAISESGTGGTYEQYF.